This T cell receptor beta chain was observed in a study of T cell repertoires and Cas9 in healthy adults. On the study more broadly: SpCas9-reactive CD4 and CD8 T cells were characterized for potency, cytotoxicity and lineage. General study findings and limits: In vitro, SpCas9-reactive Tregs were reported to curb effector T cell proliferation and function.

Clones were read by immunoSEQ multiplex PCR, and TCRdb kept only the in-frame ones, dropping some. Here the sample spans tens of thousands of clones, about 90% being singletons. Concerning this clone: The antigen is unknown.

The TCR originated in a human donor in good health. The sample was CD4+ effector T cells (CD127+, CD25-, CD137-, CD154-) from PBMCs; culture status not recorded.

CDR3 DNA sequence: TGTGCCAGCAGCTGGGACGGGCGCGGGGGCACCATATATTTT. Protein: CASSWDGRGGTIYF. This sequence joins TRBV5-4 and TRBJ1-3, with D tentatively TRBD1 (5 bases). V lost 3 bases, J lost 9 bases, and 16 bases lay in between. This CDR3 is 14 amino acids long. CDR1 SGHNT and CDR2 YYREEE come from the germline V gene (reference sequence).